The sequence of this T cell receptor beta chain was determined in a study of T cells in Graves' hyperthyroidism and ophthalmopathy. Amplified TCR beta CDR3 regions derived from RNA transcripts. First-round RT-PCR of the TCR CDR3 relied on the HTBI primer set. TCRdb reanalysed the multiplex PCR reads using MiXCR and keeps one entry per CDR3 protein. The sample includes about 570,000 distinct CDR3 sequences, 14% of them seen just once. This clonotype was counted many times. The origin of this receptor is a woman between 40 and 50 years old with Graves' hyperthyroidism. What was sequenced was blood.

CDR3: CASSLGTGDEQFF. DNA for the CDR3: TGTGCCAGCAGTTTAGGGACAGGGGATGAGCAGTTCTTC. V and J are TRBV12-3 or TRBV12-4 and TRBJ2-1; TRBD1 aligns across 9 bases. The V segment lost 1 base and the J segment 8 bases; nucleotides outside the gene matches: 0. The CDR3 length is 13 residues.